A single count supports the clone carrying this T cell receptor (beta chain). Its antigen is currently unknown. The data are from a study of cytomegalovirus exposure and HLA in healthy donors. Study results and caveats: Highly shared variants forming one cluster were likely a sequencing artifact. About 90% or about 30% of the time was how often most TCR beta V segments were productive, according to an earlier analysis. Trimming of TCR beta V- and J-genes showed a link, identified in a later analysis, to a missense DCLRE1C variant.

V lost 4 bases to trimming and J lost 4 bases; unmatched junction nucleotides: 1. This CDR3 comprises 13 residues. CDR1 is SGHVS and CDR2 is FNYEAQ in the germline V gene. The PCR had 60 Vbeta and 13 Jbeta primers. The protocol was immunoSEQ multiplex PCR, while the TCRdb copy is restricted to in-frame clones and leaves out a portion. The table shows about 220,000 clones, with about 75% occurring only once. The chain links TRBV7-6 to TRBJ2-4, with 7 bases fitting TRBD2. The sequencing input was PBMCs. The receptor was isolated from a woman aged 25 to 39 in good health and CMV-seronegative. As DNA, the CDR3 is TGTGCCAGCAGCTCGGGACTAAAAAACATTCAGTACTTC. Residues: CASSSGLKNIQYF.